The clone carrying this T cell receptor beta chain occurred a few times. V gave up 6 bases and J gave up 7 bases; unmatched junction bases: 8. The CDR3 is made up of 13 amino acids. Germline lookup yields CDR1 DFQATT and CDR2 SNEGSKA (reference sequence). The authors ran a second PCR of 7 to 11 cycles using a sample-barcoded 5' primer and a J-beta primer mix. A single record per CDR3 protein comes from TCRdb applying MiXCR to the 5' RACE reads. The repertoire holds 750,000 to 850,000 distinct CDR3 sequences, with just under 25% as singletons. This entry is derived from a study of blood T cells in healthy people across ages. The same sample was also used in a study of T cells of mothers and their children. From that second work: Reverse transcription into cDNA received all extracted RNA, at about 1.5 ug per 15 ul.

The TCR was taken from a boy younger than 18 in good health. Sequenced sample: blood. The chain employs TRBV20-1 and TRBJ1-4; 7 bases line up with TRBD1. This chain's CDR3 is CSARQGLGEKLFF. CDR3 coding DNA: TGCAGTGCCCGACAGGGTCTTGGTGAAAAACTGTTTTTT.